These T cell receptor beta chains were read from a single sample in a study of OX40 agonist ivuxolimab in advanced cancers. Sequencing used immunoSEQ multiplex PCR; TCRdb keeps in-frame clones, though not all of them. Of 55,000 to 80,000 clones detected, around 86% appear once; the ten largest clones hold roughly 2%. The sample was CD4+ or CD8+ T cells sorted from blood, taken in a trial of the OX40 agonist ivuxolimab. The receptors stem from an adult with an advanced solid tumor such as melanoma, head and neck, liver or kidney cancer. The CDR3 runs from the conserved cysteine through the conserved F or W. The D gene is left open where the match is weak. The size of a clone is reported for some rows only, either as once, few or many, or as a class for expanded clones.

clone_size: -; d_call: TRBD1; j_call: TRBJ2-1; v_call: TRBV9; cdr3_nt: TGTGCCAGCAGCGCGGACAGGGCTTTCAATGAGCAGTTCTTC; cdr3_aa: CASSADRAFNEQFF
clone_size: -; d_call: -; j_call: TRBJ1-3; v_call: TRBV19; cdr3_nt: TGTGCCAGTAGTACGGGCATCGGAAACACCATATATTTT; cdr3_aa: CASSTGIGNTIYF
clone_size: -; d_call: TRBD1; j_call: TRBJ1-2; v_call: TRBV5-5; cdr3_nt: TGTGCCAGCAGCCGCGTCCCCGGGACAGGGGGGAACTATGGCTACACCTTC; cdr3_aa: CASSRVPGTGGNYGYTF
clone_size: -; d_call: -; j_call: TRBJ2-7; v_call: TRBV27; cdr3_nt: TGTGCCAGCAGTTTATCCGGGCAGATTAACTCCTACGAGCAGTACTTC; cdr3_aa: CASSLSGQINSYEQYF
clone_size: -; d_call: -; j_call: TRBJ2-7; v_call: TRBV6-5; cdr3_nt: TGTGCCAGCAAAACTACAGGGTACAACGAGCAGTACTTC; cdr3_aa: CASKTTGYNEQYF
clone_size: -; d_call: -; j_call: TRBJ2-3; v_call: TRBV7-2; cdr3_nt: TGTGCCAGCAGCTTAGAGGGCGGGACCCACACAGATACGCAGTATTTT; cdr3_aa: CASSLEGGTHTDTQYF
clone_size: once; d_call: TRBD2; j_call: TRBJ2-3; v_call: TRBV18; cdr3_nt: TGTGCCAGCTCACCAATAACGGGGGGAAGCACAGATACGCAGTATTTT; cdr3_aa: CASSPITGGSTDTQYF
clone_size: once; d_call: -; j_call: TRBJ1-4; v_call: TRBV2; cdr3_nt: TGTGCCAGCTTGGGTCCCAATGAAAAACTGTTTTTT; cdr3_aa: CASLGPNEKLFF
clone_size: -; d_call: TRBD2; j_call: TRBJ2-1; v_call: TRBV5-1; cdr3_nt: TGCGCCAGCAGCTCGGGACTAGCGGGAGTAAGGACCTACAATGAGCAGTTCTTC; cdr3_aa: CASSSGLAGVRTYNEQFF
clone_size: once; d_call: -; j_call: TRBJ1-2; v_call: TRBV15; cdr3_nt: TGTGCCACCAGCAGGGTGGGAGCAGGAAACTATGGCTACACCTTC; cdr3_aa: CATSRVGAGNYGYTF
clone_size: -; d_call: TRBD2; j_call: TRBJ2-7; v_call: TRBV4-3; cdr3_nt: TGCGCCAGCAGCCAAGACCGGGGGGGCTGGTACGAGCAGTACTTC; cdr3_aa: CASSQDRGGWYEQYF
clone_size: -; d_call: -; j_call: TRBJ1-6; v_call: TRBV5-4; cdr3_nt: TGTGCCAGCAGCTTGGATCAGGCGGTCTCCTATAATTCACCCCTCCACTTT; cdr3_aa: CASSLDQAVSYNSPLHF
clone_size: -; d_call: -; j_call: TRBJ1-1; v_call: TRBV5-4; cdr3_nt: TGTGCCAGCAGCCCGGACCTCGTGCAGAACACTGAAGCTTTCTTT; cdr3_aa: CASSPDLVQNTEAFF
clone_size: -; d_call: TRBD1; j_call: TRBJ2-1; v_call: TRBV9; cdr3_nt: TGTGCCAGCAGCGTCTCGGACAGGGGCAACAATGAGCAGTTCTTC; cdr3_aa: CASSVSDRGNNEQFF
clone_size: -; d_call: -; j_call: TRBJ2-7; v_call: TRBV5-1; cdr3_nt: TGCGCCAGCAGCCCGGGACATAACTACGAGCAGTACTTC; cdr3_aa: CASSPGHNYEQYF
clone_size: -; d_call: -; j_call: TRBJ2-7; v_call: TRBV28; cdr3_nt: TGTGCCAGCAGTCCCCACCGCCCCAACTCCTACGAGCAGTACTTC; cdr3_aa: CASSPHRPNSYEQYF
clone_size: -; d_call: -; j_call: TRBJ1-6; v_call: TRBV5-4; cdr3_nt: TGTGCCAGCAGCTTGTATTTCGGAAATTCACCCCTCCACTTT; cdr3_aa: CASSLYFGNSPLHF
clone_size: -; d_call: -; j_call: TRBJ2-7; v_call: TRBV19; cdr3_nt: TGTGCCAGTAGAGAGGGGACCTCCTACGAGCAGTACTTC; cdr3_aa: CASREGTSYEQYF
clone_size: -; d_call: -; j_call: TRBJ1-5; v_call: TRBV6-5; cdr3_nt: TGTGCCAGCCGGCCCGCTCGGGGCAATCAGCCCCAGCATTTT; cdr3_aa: CASRPARGNQPQHF
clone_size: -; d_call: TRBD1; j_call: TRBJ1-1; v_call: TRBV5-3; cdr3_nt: TGTGCCAGAAGCGACAGGGTAAAGGCCGTCACTGAAGCTTTCTTT; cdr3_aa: CARSDRVKAVTEAFF
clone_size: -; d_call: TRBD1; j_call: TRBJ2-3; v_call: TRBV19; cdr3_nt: TGTGCCAGTAGTGTAGGGACAGCTCACACAGATACGCAGTATTTT; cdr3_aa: CASSVGTAHTDTQYF
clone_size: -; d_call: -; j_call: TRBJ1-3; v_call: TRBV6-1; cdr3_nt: TGTGCCAGCAGCGGGGGAAACACCATATATTTT; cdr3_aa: CASSGGNTIYF
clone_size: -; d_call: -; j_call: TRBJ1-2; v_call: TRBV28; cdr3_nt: TGTGCCAGCAGTTTAACCGCCACGCCATTGGGCTATGGCTACACCTTC; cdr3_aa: CASSLTATPLGYGYTF
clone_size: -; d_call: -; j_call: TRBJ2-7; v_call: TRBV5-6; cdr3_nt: TGTGCCAGCAGCTCCCGGTTTTCCTACGAGCAGTACTTC; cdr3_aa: CASSSRFSYEQYF
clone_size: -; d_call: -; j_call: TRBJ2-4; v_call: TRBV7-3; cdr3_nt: TGTGCCAGCAGCTTAACGGTGGGGCCAGAAAACATTCAGTACTTC; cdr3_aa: CASSLTVGPENIQYF
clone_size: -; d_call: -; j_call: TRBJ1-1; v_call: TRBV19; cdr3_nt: TGTGCCAGTAGTATCGGCAGGGGAGGCACTGAAGCTTTCTTT; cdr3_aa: CASSIGRGGTEAFF
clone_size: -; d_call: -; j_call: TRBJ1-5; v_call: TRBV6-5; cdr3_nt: TGTGCCAGCAGGCCCCCAGGGAACAATCAGCCCCAGCATTTT; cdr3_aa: CASRPPGNNQPQHF
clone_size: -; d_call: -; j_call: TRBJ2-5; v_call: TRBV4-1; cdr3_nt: TGCGCCAGCAGCCAAGGAAACAGACAAGAGACCCAGTACTTC; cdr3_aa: CASSQGNRQETQYF
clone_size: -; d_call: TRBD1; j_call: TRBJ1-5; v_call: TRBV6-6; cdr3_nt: TGTGCCAGCAGACCCCGGACAGGGGGGAATCAGCCCCAGCATTTT; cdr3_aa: CASRPRTGGNQPQHF
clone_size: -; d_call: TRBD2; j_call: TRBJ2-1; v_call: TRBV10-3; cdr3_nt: TGTGCCCTTCGGGAGTCTCTAGCGGGAGGGGAGCAGTTCTTC; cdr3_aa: CALRESLAGGEQFF